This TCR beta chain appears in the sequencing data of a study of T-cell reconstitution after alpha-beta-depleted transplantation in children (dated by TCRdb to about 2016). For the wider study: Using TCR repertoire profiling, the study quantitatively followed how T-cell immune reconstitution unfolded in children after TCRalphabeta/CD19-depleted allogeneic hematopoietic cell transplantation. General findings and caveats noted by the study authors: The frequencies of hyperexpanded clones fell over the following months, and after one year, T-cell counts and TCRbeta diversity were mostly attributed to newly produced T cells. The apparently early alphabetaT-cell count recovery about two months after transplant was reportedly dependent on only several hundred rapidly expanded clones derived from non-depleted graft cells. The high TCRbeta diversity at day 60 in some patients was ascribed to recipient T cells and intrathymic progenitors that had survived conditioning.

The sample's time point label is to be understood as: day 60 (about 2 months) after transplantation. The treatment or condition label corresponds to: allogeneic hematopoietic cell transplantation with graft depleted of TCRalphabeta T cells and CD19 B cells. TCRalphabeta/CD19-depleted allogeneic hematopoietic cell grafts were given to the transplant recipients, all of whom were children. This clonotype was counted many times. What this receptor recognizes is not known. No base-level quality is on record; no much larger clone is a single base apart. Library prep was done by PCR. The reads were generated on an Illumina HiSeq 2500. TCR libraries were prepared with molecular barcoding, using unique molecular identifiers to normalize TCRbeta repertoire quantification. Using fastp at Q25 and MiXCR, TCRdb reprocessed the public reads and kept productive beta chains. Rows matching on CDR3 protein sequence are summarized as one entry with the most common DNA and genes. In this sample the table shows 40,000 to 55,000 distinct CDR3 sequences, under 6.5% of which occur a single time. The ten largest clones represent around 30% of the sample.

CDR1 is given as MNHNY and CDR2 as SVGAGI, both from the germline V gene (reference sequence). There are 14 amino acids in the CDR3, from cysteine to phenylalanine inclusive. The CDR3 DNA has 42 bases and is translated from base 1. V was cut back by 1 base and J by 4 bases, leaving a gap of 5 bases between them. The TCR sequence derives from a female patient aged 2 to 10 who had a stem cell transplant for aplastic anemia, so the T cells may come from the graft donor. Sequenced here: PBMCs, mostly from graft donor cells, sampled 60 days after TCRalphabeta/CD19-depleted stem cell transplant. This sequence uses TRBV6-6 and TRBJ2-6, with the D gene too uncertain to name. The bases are TGTGCCAGCAGTTACTTGTCCGGGGCCAACGTCCTGACTTTC. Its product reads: CASSYLSGANVLTF.